This is a list of T cell receptor beta chains from one sample in a study of CD8+CD57+ T cells in acquired aplastic anemia. Using its own MiXCR run on the reads, TCRdb lists one record per CDR3 protein. The data hold 200,000 to 250,000 distinct CDR3 sequences, with about half observed a single time. The material sequenced was sorted CD4+, CD8+, or CD8+CD57+ T cells (not recorded which) from PBMCs. All receptors derive from a human donor with aplastic anemia. Each CDR3 is given with its conserved first and last residue. D genes are given only for firm matches. Some rows mark clone size as missing; the rest say once, few, many or name a class of expanded clone.

CDR3	DNA	size	V	J	D
CAISEGVNTGELFF	TGTGCCATCAGTGAGGGAGTAAACACCGGGGAGCTGTTTTTT	many	TRBV10-3	TRBJ2-2	.
CATSSSPRGAQHF	TGTGCCACCAGCAGTTCACCCCGGGGGGCCCAGCATTTT	.	TRBV15	TRBJ1-5	.
CASSLGGIYNEQFF	TGTGCCAGCAGCCTAGGGGGAATCTACAATGAGCAGTTCTTC	many	TRBV9	TRBJ2-1	.
CASSLLRTGRQTQYF	TGTGCCAGCAGTCTCCTTCGGACAGGGAGGCAGACCCAGTACTTC	.	TRBV12-3/TRBV12-4	TRBJ2-5	TRBD1
CASSTDAPEAFF	TGCGCCAGTTCCACTGACGCCCCTGAAGCTTTCTTT	.	TRBV5-1	TRBJ1-1	.
CASSPLKVEEDTEAFF	TGTGCCAGCAGCCCTCTCAAGGTCGAAGAGGACACTGAAGCTTTCTTT	many	TRBV9	TRBJ1-1	.
CATSREAGWGTEAFF	TGTGCCACCAGCAGAGAGGCGGGTTGGGGCACTGAAGCTTTCTTT	.	TRBV15	TRBJ1-1	.
CASSLKGQAYEQYF	TGTGCCAGCAGCTTAAAGGGACAGGCGTACGAGCAGTACTTC	.	TRBV13	TRBJ2-7	TRBD1
CASSPHLAGATYEQYF	TGTGCCAGCAGCCCCCACCTGGCCGGGGCTACCTACGAGCAGTACTTC	.	TRBV7-9	TRBJ2-7	.
CSASSIGDRVYEQYF	TGCAGTGCCAGTAGTATCGGGGACAGGGTCTACGAGCAGTACTTC	.	TRBV20-1	TRBJ2-7	TRBD1
CASSYTVANQPQHF	TGTGCCAGCAGTTACACGGTAGCGAATCAGCCCCAGCATTTT	.	TRBV6-6	TRBJ1-5	.
CATSDGTGVTGELFF	TGTGCCACCAGTGATGGGACAGGGGTTACCGGGGAGCTGTTTTTT	.	TRBV24-1	TRBJ2-2	TRBD1
CASSMGGYNPHEQYF	TGTGCCAGTAGTATGGGAGGGTACAACCCCCACGAGCAGTACTTC	.	TRBV19	TRBJ2-7	TRBD2
CASISPGELFF	TGCGCCAGCATCTCCCCCGGGGAGCTGTTTTTT	.	TRBV5-1	TRBJ2-2	.
CASSERPSGANVLTF	TGTGCCAGCAGTGAACGGCCCTCTGGGGCCAACGTCCTGACTTTC	.	TRBV2	TRBJ2-6	.
CASSLDSGSSYNSPLHF	TGTGCCAGCAGCTTAGATAGCGGGAGCTCCTATAATTCACCCCTCCACTTT	.	TRBV7-9	TRBJ1-6	.
CSEDSNTEAFF	TGCAGTGAGGACTCCAACACTGAGGCTTTCTTT	.	TRBV20-1	TRBJ1-1	.
CASSIGRRDTQYF	TGTGCCAGTAGTATAGGAAGACGGGATACGCAGTATTTT	.	TRBV19	TRBJ2-3	.
CARKTSGSADTQYF	TGTGCCAGGAAGACTAGCGGGAGTGCAGATACGCAGTATTTT	.	TRBV2	TRBJ2-3	TRBD2
CASSRDREGYEQYF	TGTGCCAGCAGCCGGGACAGGGAGGGGTACGAGCAGTACTTC	many	TRBV2	TRBJ2-7	TRBD1
CATSRDLGGGQPQHF	TGTGCCACCAGCAGAGATCTAGGGGGCGGACAGCCCCAGCATTTT	.	TRBV15	TRBJ1-5	TRBD1
CASSLDAGKNTEAFF	TGTGCCAGCAGCTTAGATGCGGGAAAAAACACTGAAGCTTTCTTT	.	TRBV7-9	TRBJ1-1	.
CASSEGVQEKLFF	TGTGCCAGCAGTGAAGGTGTGCAGGAAAAACTGTTTTTT	.	TRBV2	TRBJ1-4	.
CSARNLWRGSGYTF	TGCAGTGCTAGAAATCTCTGGAGGGGGAGCGGCTACACCTTC	many	TRBV20-1	TRBJ1-2	.
CASSLSGQGATETQYF	TGTGCCAGCAGTTTGTCGGGACAGGGGGCAACGGAGACCCAGTACTTC	many	TRBV6-5	TRBJ2-5	TRBD1
CATSDGREDEQYF	TGTGCCACCAGTGATGGGCGGGAGGACGAGCAGTACTTC	.	TRBV24-1	TRBJ2-7	TRBD2
CASSSDPAPVVDTQYF	TGCGCCAGCAGCTCCGACCCGGCCCCCGTGGTAGATACGCAGTATTTT	few	TRBV5-1	TRBJ2-3	.
CATSDWTGALGHGQHF	TGTGCCACCAGTGATTGGACAGGGGCTTTGGGCCACGGGCAGCACTTC	.	TRBV24-1	TRBJ2-7	TRBD1
CASSLEHQGPGELFF	TGCGCCAGCAGTTTAGAACACCAGGGTCCCGGGGAGCTGTTTTTT	few	TRBV5-1	TRBJ2-2	.
CASSFTPNTEAFF	TGTGCCAGCAGTTTCACACCGAACACTGAAGCTTTCTTT	.	TRBV6-5	TRBJ1-1	.
CATKAGGPNEQFF	TGTGCCACCAAGGCGGGGGGGCCCAATGAGCAGTTCTTC	.	TRBV10-3	TRBJ2-1	TRBD2
CASTSGQGNYGYTF	TGTGCCAGCACTTCGGGACAGGGAAACTATGGCTACACCTTC	many	TRBV9	TRBJ1-2	TRBD1
CASSPYLRGYGYTF	TGTGCCAGCAGCCCCTATTTACGGGGCTATGGCTACACCTTC	.	TRBV7-3	TRBJ1-2	.